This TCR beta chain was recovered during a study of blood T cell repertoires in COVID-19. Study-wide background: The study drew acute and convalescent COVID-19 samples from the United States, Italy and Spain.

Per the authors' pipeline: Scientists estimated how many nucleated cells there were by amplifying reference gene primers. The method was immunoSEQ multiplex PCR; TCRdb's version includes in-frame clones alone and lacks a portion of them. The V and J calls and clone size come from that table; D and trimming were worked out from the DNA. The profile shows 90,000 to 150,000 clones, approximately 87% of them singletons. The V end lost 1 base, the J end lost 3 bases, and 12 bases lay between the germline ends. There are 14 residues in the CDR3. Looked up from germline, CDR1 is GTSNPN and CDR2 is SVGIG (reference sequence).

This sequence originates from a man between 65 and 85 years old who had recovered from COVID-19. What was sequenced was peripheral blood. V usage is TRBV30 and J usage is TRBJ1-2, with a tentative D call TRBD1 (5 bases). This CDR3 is CAWSEGAGDYGYTF. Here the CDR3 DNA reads TGTGCCTGGAGTGAAGGGGCAGGCGACTATGGCTACACCTTC.